This entry lists 10 T cell receptor beta chains sequenced from one sample in a study of blood T cell repertoires in COVID-19. Sequencing was performed with immunoSEQ multiplex PCR; in TCRdb, only in-frame clones are kept and a portion is missing. This sample has tens of thousands of clones, with about 82% found just once. Sequencing was carried out using peripheral blood. The receptors stem from a human donor in a cohort sampled during active COVID-19.

The chain has TRBV27 and TRBJ2-2; 12 nucleotides line up with TRBD2. The V segment lost 6 bases and the J segment 5 bases; nucleotides outside the gene matches: 7. The CDR3 is 16 residues long. Per the germline V gene, CDR1 is MNHEY and CDR2 is SMNVEV (reference sequence). The CDR3 spells CASRLSGTSGTGELFF. CDR3 sequence (DNA): TGTGCCAGCAGACTCTCTGGGACTAGCGGGACCGGGGAGCTGTTTTTT.

The gene calls are TRBV4-3 and TRBJ1-1; D ambiguous. V lost 1 base, J lost 4 bases, and 7 bases lay in between. CDR1 LGHNA and CDR2 YSLEER come from the germline V gene. This CDR3 comprises 13 residues. The CDR3 DNA reads TGCGCCAGCAGCCAAGGAGGGAGCACTGAAGCTTTCTTT. Translating gives CASSQGGSTEAFF.

The chain uses TRBV27 and TRBJ2-5, with 7 bases matching TRBD2. CDR3 size: 15 residues. Germline-derived CDR1 and CDR2 are MNHEY and SMNVEV (reference sequence). Trimming cost V 6 bases and J 4 bases; bases outside gene matches: 11. This CDR3 reads CASSARTSLGETQYF. CDR3 bases: TGTGCCAGCAGCGCCCGGACTAGTCTCGGAGAGACCCAGTACTTC.

This chain joins TRBV7-3 and TRBJ2-5, with TRBD2 matching 9 bases. Germline CDR1 reads SGHTA; CDR2 reads FQGTGA. The V segment lost 5 bases and the J segment 5 bases; nucleotides outside the gene matches: 12. CDR3 length: 16 residues. Written as DNA, the CDR3 is TGTGCCAGCAGCCTGCTTAGCGGGAGCCCAAGGGAGACCCAGTACTTC. Its protein is CASSLLSGSPRETQYF.

The rearrangement links TRBV4-1 to TRBJ2-1; 9 nucleotides line up with TRBD2. CDR3 length equals 17 residues. Germline values: CDR1 MGHRA, CDR2 YSYEKL. V shed 1 base and J 4 bases; nucleotides not matched to a gene: 8. Written as DNA, the CDR3 is TGCGCCAGCAGCCAAGGGCCTAGCGGGGAATTTTACAATGAGCAGTTCTTC. Translated, it gives CASSQGPSGEFYNEQFF.

The sample holds one count of this clone. The V call is TRBV27, the J call TRBJ2-6; a weak D match, TRBD1 (6 bases). The germline V and J ends were trimmed by 0 bases and 2 bases, with 17 bases remaining between them. Germline assignment: CDR1 MNHEY and CDR2 SMNVEV (reference sequence). The CDR3 consists of 19 residues. This chain's CDR3 is CASSLSGPGQKPGANVLTF. The CDR3 coding sequence is TGTGCCAGCAGTTTATCGGGACCGGGACAAAAGCCTGGGGCCAACGTCCTGACTTTC.

The rearrangement links TRBV4-2 to TRBJ1-4; D gene uncertain. CDR1 is LGHNA, CDR2 YNFKEQ, per germline. The CDR3 covers 15 residues. V lost 7 bases to trimming and J lost 0 bases, with 12 bases between them. The CDR3: CASKGRTATNEKLFF. The CDR3 coding sequence is TGTGCCAGCAAGGGTAGGACTGCAACTAATGAAAAACTGTTTTTT.

This chain joins TRBV9 and TRBJ2-3, with 13 positions matching TRBD2. Per germline, CDR1 SGDLS and CDR2 YYNGEE. The CDR3 spans 16 residues. V shed 3 bases and J 2 bases; nucleotides not matched to a gene: 3. The CDR3 loop is CASSATSGRFTDTQYF. The CDR3, as DNA: TGTGCCAGCAGCGCGACTAGCGGGAGGTTCACAGATACGCAGTATTTT.

The chain combines TRBV28 with TRBJ2-3, with 12 nucleotides matching TRBD1. Per the germline V gene, CDR1 is MDHEN and CDR2 is SYDVKM. With V trimmed by 10 bases and J by 5 bases, 4 bases remained unmatched. CDR3 length equals 13 residues. CDR3 sequence (DNA): TGTGCCACCGGGACAGGGGGCAGAGATACGCAGTATTTT. It encodes CATGTGGRDTQYF.

This clone was seen once. The chain is built from TRBV18 and TRBJ2-1; TRBD2 aligns across 12 bases. This CDR3 is built from 15 residues. Germline assignment: CDR1 KGHSH and CDR2 LQKENI. J was trimmed by 2 bases and V by 5 bases; bases with no gene match: 1. CDR3 nucleotide sequence: TGTGCCAGCTCAACTAGCGGGGGGACCTACAATGAGCAGTTCTTC. Residues: CASSTSGGTYNEQFF. Filled out from reference TRBV18 and TRBJ2-1, the complete variable domain reads NAGVMQNPRHLVRRRGQEARLRCSPMKGHSHVYWYRQLPEEGLKFMVYLQKENIIDESGMPKERFSAEFPKEGPSILRIQQVVRGDSAAYFCASSTSGGTYNEQFFGPGTRLTVL.